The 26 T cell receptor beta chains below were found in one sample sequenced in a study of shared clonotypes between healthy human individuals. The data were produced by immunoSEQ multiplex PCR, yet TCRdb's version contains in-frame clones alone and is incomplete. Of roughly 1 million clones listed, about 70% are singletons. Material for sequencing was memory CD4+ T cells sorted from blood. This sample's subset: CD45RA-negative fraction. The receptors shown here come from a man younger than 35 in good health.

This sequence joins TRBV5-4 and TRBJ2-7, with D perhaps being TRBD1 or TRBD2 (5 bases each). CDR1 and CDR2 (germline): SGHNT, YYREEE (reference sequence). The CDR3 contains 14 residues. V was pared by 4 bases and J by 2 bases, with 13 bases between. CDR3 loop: CASSLGPAAYEQYF. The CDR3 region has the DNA TGTGCCAGCAGCCTGGGACCTGCCGCCTACGAGCAGTACTTC.

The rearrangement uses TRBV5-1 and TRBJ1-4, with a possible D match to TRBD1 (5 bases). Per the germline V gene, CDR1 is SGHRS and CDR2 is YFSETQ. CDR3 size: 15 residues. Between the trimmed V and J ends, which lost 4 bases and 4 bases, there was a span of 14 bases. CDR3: CASSTQGVGNEKLFF. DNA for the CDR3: TGCGCCAGCAGCACTCAGGGAGTCGGTAATGAAAAACTGTTTTTT.

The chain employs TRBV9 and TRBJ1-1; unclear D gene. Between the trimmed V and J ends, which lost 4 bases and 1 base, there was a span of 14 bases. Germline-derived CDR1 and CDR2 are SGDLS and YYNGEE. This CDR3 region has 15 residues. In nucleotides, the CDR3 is TGTGCCAGCAGCCCCCCCAACAAGGGGAACACTGAAGCTTTCTTT. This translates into CASSPPNKGNTEAFF.

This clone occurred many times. CDR3 loop: CASSPRGVSTDTQYF. The CDR3 region has the DNA TGCGCCAGCAGCCCGAGGGGGGTCAGCACAGATACGCAGTATTTT. The chain is built from TRBV4-3 and TRBJ2-3, with D perhaps TRBD1 or TRBD2 (6 bases each). Germline CDR1 LGHNA, CDR2 YSLEER. CDR3 length: 15 residues. V lost 4 bases to trimming and J lost 0 bases, with 11 bases between them.

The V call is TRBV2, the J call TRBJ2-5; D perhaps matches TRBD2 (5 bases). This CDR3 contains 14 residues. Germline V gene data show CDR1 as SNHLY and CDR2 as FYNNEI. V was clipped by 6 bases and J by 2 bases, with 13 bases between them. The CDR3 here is CASSLDGEQETQYF. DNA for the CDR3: TGTGCCAGCAGCCTGGACGGGGAGCAAGAGACCCAGTACTTC.

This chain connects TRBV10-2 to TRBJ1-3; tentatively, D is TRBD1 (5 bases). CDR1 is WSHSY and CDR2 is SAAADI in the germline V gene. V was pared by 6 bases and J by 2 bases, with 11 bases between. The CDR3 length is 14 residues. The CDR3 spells CASSVGGAGNTIYF. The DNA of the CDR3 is TGCGCCAGCAGCGTAGGAGGGGCTGGAAACACCATATATTTT.

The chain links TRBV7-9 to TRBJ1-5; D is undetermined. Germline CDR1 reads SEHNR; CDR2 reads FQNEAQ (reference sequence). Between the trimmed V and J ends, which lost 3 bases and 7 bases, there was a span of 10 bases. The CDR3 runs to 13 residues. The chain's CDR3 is CASSLNAHQPQHF. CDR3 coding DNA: TGTGCCAGCAGCTTGAATGCGCACCAGCCCCAGCATTTT.

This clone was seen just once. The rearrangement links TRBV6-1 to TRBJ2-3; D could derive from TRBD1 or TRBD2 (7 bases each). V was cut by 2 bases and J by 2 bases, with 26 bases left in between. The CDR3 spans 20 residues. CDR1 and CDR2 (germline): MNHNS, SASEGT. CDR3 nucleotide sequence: TGTGCCAGCAGTGAACGTGGCAGGGGGTGGGCGGGAGTGTCCACAGATACGCAGTATTTT. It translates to CASSERGRGWAGVSTDTQYF.

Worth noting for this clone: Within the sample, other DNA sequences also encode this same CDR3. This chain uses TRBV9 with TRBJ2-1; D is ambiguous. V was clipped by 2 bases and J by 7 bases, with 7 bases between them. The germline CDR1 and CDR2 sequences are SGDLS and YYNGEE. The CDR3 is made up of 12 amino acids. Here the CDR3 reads CASSVRSNEQFF. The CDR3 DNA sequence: TGTGCCAGCAGCGTCCGCAGTAATGAGCAGTTCTTC.

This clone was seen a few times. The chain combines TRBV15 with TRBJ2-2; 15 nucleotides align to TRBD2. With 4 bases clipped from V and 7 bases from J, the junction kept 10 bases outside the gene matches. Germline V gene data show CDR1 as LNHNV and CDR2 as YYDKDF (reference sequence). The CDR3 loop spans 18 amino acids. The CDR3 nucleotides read TGTGCCACCAGCATTTACTCGGGACTAGCGGGGGGTAGCGGGGAGCTGTTTTTT. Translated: CATSIYSGLAGGSGELFF.

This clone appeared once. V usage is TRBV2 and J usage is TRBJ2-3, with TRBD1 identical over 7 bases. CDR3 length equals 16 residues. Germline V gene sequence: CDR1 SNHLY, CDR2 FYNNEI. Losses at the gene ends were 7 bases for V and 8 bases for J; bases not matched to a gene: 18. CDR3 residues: CASMLGSTGTQGTQYF. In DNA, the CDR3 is TGTGCCAGCATGTTGGGTTCGACAGGGACACAGGGTACGCAGTATTTT.

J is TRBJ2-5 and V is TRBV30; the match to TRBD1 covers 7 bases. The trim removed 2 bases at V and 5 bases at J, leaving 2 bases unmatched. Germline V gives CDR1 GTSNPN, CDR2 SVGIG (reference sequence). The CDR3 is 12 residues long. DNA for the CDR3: TGTGCCTGGAGTTACAGGGGTGAGACCCAGTACTTC. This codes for CAWSYRGETQYF.

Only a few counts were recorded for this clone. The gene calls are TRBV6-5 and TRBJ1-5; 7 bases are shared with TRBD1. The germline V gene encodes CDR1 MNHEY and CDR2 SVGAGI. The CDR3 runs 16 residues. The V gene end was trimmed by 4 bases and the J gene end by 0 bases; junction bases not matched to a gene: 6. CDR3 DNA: TGTGCCAGCAGTTGGGGGACAGTTTATAGCAATCAGCCCCAGCATTTT. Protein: CASSWGTVYSNQPQHF.

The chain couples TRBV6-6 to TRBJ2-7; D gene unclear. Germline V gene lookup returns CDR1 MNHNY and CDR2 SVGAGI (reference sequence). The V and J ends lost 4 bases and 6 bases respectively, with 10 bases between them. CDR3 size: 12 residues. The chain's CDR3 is CASSSPGAEQYF. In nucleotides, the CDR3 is TGTGCCAGCAGTTCCCCGGGCGCCGAGCAGTACTTC.

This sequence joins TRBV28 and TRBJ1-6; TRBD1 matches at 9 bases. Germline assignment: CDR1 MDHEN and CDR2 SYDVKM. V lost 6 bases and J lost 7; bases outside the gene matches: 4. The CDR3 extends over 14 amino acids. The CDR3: CASRGQGVNSPLHF. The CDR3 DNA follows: TGTGCCAGCAGGGGACAGGGAGTCAATTCACCCCTCCACTTT.

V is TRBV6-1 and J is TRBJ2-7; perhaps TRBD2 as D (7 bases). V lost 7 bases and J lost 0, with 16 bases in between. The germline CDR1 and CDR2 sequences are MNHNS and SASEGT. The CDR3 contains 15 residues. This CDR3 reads CASTQGGASSYEQYF. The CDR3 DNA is TGTGCCAGCACCCAAGGGGGGGCGAGCTCCTACGAGCAGTACTTC.

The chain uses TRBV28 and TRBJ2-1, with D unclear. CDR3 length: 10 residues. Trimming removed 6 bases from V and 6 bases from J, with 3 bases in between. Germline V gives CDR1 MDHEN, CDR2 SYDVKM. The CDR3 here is CASSGNEQFF. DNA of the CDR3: TGTGCCAGCAGCGGCAATGAGCAGTTCTTC.

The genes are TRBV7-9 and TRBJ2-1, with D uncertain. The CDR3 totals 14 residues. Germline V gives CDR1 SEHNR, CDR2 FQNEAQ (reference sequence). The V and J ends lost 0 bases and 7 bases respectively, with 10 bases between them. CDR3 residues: CASSLAQVANEQFF. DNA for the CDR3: TGTGCCAGCAGCTTAGCGCAGGTGGCAAATGAGCAGTTCTTC.

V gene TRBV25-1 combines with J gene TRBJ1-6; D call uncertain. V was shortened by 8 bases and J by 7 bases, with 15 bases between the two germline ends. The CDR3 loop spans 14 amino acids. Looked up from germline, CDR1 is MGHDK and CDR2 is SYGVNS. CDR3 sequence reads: CASAPIGMNSPLHF. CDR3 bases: TGTGCCAGCGCTCCAATAGGAATGAATTCACCCCTCCACTTT.

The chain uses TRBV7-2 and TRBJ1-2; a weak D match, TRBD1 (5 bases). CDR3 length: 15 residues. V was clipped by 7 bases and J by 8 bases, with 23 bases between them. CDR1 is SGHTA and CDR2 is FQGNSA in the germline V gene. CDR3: CASTRDSSAAGGYTF. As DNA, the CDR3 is TGTGCCAGCACCAGAGACTCTTCGGCGGCAGGGGGCTACACCTTC.

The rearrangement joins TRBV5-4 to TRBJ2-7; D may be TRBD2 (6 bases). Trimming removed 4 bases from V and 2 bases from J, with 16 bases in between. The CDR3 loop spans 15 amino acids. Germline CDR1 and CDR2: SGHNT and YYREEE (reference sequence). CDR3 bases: TGTGCCAGCAGCAATGGGGGGACGGAGACCTACGAGCAGTACTTC. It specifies CASSNGGTETYEQYF.

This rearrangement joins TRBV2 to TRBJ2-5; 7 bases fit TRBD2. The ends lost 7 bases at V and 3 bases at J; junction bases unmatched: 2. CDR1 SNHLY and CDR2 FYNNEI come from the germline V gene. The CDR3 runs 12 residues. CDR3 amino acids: CASMGGEETQYF. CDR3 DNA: TGTGCCAGCATGGGGGGGGAAGAGACCCAGTACTTC.

The CDR3 spells CASSDPRGGSSYEQYF. The CDR3 DNA is TGTGCCAGCAGCGACCCGCGGGGGGGCTCCTCCTACGAGCAGTACTTC. V and J are TRBV11-2 and TRBJ2-7; 9 positions agree with TRBD2. CDR1 is SGHAT and CDR2 is FQNNGV in the germline V gene. The CDR3 is 16 residues long. J lost 0 bases, V lost 5 bases, and 8 bases had no gene match.

CDR3 nucleotide sequence: TGTGCCAGCAGCTTAGGACATCACCAAGAGACCCAGTACTTC. Residues: CASSLGHHQETQYF. This rearrangement joins TRBV11-2 to TRBJ2-5; D uncertain. Germline loops: CDR1 SGHAT, CDR2 FQNNGV. V gave up 1 base and J gave up 0 bases, with 6 bases separating them. The CDR3 has 14 residues.

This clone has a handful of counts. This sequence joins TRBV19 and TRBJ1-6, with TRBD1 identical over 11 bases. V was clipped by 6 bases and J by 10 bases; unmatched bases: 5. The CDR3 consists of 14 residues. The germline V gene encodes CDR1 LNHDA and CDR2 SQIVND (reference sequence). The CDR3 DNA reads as TGTGCCAGTAGGGGACAGGGGGGTCAGTCACCCCTCCACTTT. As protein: CASRGQGGQSPLHF. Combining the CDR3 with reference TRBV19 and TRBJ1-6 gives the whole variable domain DGGITQSPKYLFRKEGQNVTLSCEQNLNHDAMYWYRQDPGQGLRLIYYSQIVNDFQKGDIAEGYSVSREKKESFPLTVTSAQKNPTAFYLCASRGQGGQSPLHFGNGTRLTVT.

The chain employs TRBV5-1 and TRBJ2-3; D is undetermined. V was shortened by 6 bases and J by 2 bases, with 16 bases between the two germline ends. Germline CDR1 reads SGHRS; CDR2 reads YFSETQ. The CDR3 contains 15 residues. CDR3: CASTATGKTTDTQYF. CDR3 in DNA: TGCGCCAGCACTGCGACGGGCAAGACCACAGATACGCAGTATTTT.